This T cell receptor (beta chain) came from a study of cytomegalovirus exposure and HLA in healthy donors. Study-wide results and caveats: Fewer N-insertions (relative to the 666-donor mean) were reportedly seen in an Asian-associated ancestry cluster in a later analysis.

Researchers ran the PCR with 60 Vbeta and 13 Jbeta primers. Data came from immunoSEQ multiplex PCR; TCRdb stores just in-frame clones and leaves some out. Of over 200,000 clones in the sample, over 75% were seen once. Concerning this clone itself: Its antigen is still unknown.

Germline lookup yields CDR1 SGHVS and CDR2 FQNEAQ. The V gene lost 5 bases and the J gene lost 3 bases, with 20 bases spanning the gap. This CDR3 is built from 17 residues. The source of this sequence is a human donor in good health. Sequencing was performed on PBMCs. The chain employs TRBV7-8 and TRBJ2-1, with D possibly being TRBD1 (5 bases). The CDR3 sequence is CASSLAAGQGYYNEQFF. In DNA, the CDR3 is TGTGCCAGCAGCCTCGCCGCCGGCCAGGGCTACTACAATGAGCAGTTCTTC.